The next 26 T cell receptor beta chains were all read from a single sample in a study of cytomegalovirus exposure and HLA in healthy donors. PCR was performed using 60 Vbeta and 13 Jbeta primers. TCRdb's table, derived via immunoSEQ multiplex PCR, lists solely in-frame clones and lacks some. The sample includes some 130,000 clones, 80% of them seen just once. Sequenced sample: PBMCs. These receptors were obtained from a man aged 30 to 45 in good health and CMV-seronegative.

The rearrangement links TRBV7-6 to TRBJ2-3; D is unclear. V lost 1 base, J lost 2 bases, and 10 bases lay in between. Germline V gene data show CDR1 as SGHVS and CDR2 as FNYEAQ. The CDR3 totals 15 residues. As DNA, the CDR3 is TGTGCCAGCAGCTTAGTGGCCCATCCCACAGATACGCAGTATTTT. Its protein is CASSLVAHPTDTQYF. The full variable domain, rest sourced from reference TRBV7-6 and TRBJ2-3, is GAGVSQSPRYKVTKRGQDVALRCDPISGHVSLYWYRQALGQGPEFLTYFNYEAQQDKSGLPNDRFSAERPEGSISTLTIQRTEQRDSAMYRCASSLVAHPTDTQYFGPGTRLTVL.

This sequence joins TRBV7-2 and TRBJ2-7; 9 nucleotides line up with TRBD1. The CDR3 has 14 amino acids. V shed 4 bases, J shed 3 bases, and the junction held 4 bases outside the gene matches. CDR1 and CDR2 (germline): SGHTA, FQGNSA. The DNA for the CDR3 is TGTGCCAGCAGCTCCCGGACAGGGGACTACGAGCAGTACTTC. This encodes CASSSRTGDYEQYF.

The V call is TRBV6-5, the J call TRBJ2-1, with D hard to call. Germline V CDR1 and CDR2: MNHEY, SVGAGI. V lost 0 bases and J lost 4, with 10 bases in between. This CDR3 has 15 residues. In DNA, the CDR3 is TGTGCCAGCAGTTACTCCTTGGCGGCATACAATGAGCAGTTCTTC. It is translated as CASSYSLAAYNEQFF.

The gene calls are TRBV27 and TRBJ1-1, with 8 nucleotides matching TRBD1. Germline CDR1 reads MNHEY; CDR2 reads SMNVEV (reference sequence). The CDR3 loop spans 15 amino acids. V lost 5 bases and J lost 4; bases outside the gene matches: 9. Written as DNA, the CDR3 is TGTGCCAGCAGTACCCGACAGGGGAAGTTCACTGAAGCTTTCTTT. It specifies CASSTRQGKFTEAFF.

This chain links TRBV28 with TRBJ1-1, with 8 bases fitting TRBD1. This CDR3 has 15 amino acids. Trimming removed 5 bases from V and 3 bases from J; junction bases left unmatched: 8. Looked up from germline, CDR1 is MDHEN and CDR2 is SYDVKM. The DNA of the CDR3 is TGTGCCAGCAGTCTAGGGGACAGGTGGGACACTGAAGCTTTCTTT. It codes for CASSLGDRWDTEAFF.

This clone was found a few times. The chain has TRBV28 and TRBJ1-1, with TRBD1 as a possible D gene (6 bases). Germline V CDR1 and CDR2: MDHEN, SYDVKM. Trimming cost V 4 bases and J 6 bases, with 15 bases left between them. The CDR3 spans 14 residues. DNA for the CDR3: TGTGCCAGCAGTTCCTATCTCAGGGGCGCTGAAGCTTTCTTT. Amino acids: CASSSYLRGAEAFF.

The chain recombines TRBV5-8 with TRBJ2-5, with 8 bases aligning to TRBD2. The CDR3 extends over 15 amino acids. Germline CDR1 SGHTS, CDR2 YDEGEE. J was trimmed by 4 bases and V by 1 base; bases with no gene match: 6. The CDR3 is CASSLLVAGIETQYF. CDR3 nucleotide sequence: TGTGCCAGCAGCTTGTTAGTAGCGGGAATAGAGACCCAGTACTTC. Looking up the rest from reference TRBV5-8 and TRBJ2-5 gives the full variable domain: EAGVTQSPTHLIKTRGQQATLRCSPISGHTSVYWYQQALGLGLQFLLWYDEGEERNRGNFPPRFSGRQFPNYSSELNVNALELEDSALYLCASSLLVAGIETQYFGPGTRLLVL.

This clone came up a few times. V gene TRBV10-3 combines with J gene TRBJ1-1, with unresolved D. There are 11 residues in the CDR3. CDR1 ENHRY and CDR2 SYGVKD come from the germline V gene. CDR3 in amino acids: CATTQNTEAFF. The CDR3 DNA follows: TGTGCTACTACCCAGAACACTGAAGCTTTCTTT.

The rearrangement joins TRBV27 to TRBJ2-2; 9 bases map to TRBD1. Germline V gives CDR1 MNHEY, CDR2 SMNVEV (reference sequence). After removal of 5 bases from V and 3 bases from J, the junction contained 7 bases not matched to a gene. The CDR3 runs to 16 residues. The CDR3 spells CASSSGDRVDTGELFF. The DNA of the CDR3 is TGTGCCAGCAGTAGTGGGGACAGGGTCGACACCGGGGAGCTGTTTTTT.

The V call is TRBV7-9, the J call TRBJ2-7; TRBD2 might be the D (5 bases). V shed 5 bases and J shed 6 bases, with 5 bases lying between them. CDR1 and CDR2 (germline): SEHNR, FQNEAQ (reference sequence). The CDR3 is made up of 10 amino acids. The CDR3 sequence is CASSGSEQYF. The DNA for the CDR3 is TGTGCCAGCAGCGGGAGCGAGCAGTACTTC.

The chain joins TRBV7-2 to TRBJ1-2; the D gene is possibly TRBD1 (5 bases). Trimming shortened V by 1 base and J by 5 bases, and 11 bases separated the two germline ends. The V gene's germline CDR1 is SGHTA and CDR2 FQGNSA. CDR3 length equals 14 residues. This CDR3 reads CASSLGRGGYGYTF. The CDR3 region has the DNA TGTGCCAGCAGCTTAGGGAGGGGTGGGTATGGCTACACCTTC.

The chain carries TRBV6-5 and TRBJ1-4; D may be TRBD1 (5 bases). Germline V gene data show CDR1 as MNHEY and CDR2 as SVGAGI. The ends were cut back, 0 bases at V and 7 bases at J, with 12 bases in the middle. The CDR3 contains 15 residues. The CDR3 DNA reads TGTGCCAGCAGTTACTCCCCAGGGAACGGTGAAAAACTGTTTTTT. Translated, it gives CASSYSPGNGEKLFF.

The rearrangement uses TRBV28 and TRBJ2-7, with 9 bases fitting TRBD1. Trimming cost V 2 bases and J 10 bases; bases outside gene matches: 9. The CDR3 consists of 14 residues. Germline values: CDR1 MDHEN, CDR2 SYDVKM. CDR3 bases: TGTGCCAGCAGTTTAATCTCCCGGGACAGGGATCAGTACTTC. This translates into CASSLISRDRDQYF.

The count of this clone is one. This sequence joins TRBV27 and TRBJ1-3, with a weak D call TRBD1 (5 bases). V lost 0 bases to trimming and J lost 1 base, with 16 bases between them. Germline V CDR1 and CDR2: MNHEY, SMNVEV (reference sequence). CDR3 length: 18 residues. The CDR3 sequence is CASSLSPQGPLSGNTIYF. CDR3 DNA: TGTGCCAGCAGTTTATCCCCTCAGGGTCCTCTTTCTGGAAACACCATATATTTT.

CDR3 loop: CASTRVGTYEQYF. CDR3 nucleotides: TGTGCCAGCACAAGGGTCGGGACCTACGAGCAGTACTTC. This chain connects TRBV6-1 to TRBJ2-7; tentatively, D is TRBD2 (5 bases). V shed 7 bases and J shed 2 bases, with 12 bases lying between them. The length of the CDR3 is 13 residues. CDR1 MNHNS and CDR2 SASEGT come from the germline V gene.

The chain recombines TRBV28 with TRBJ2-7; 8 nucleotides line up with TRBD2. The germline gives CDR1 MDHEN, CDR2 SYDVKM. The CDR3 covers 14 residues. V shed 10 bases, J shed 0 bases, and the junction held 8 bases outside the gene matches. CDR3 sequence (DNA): TGTGCCACGGGGGGGGACTTGAGCTCCTACGAGCAGTACTTC. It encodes CATGGDLSSYEQYF.

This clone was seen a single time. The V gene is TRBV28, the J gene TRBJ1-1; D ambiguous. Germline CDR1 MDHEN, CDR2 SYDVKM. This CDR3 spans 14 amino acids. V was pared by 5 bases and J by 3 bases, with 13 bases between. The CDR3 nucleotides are TGTGCCAGCAGTCCCTGGGGAGCCGACACTGAAGCTTTCTTT. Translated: CASSPWGADTEAFF.

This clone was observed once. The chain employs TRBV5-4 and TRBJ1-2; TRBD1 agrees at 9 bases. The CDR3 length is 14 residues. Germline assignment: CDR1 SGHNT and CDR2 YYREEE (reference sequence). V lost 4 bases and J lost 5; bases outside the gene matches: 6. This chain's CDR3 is CASSGDRVPYGYTF. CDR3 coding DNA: TGTGCCAGCAGCGGGGACAGGGTCCCATATGGCTACACCTTC.

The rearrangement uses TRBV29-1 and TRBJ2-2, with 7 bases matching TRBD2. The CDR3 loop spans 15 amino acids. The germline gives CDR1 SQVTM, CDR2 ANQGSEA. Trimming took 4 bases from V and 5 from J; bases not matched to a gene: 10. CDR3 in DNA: TGCAGCGTTGGGGTGGGAGGGACGGTTACCGGGGAGCTGTTTTTT. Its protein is CSVGVGGTVTGELFF.

Here the CDR3 reads CASSARTGVLSGEQYF. For the CDR3, the DNA is TGTGCCAGCAGTGCCCGGACAGGGGTATTGAGCGGCGAGCAGTACTTC. This rearrangement joins TRBV2 to TRBJ2-7, with 9 nucleotides matching TRBD1. Germline assignment: CDR1 SNHLY and CDR2 FYNNEI. CDR3 length: 16 residues. Trimming at V came to 4 bases and at J to 6 bases, leaving 13 bases not matched to a gene. The full variable domain, rest sourced from reference TRBV2 and TRBJ2-7, is EPEVTQTPSHQVTQMGQEVILRCVPISNHLYFYWYRQILGQKVEFLVSFYNNEISEKSEIFDDQFSVERPDGSNFTLKIRSTKLEDSAMYFCASSARTGVLSGEQYFGPGTRLTVT.

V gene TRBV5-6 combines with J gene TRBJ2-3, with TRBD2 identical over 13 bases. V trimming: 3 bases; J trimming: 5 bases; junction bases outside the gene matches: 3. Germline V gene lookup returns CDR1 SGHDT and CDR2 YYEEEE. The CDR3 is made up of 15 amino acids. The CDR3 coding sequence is TGTGCCAGCAGCTCCCGACTAGCGGGGGGAGATACGCAGTATTTT. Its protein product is CASSSRLAGGDTQYF. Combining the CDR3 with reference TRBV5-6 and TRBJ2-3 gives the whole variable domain DAGVTQSPTHLIKTRGQQVTLRCSPKSGHDTVSWYQQALGQGPQFIFQYYEEEERQRGNFPDRFSGHQFPNYSSELNVNALLLGDSALYLCASSSRLAGGDTQYFGPGTRLTVL.

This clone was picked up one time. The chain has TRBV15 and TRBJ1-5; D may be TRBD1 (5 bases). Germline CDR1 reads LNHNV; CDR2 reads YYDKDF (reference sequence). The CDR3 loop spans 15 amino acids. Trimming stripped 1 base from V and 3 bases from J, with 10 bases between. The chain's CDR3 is CATSRADSHNQPQHF. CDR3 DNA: TGTGCCACCAGCAGAGCTGACAGCCACAATCAGCCCCAGCATTTT.

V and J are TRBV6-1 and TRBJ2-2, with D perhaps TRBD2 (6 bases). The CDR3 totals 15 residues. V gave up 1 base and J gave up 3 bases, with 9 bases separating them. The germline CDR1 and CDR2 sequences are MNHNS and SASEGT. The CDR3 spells CASSEVAEYTGELFF. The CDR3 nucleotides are TGTGCCAGCAGTGAAGTAGCGGAGTACACCGGGGAGCTGTTTTTT.

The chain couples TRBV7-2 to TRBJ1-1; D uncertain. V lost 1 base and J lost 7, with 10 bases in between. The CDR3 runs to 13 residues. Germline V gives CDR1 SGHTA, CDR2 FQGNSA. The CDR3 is CASSLGVRGEAFF. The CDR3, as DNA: TGTGCCAGCAGCTTAGGAGTCCGGGGTGAAGCTTTCTTT.

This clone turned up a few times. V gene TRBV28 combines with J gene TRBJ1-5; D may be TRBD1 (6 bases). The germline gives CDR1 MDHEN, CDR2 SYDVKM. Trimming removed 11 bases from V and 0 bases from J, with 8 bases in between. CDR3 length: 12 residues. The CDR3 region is CAGQSSNQPQHF. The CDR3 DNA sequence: TGTGCCGGACAGTCTAGCAATCAGCCCCAGCATTTT. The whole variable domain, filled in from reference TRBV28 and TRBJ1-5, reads DVKVTQSSRYLVKRTGEKVFLECVQDMDHENMFWYRQDPGLGLRLIYFSYDVKMKEKGDIPEGYSVSREKKERFSLILESASTNQTSMYLCAGQSSNQPQHFGDGTRLSIL.

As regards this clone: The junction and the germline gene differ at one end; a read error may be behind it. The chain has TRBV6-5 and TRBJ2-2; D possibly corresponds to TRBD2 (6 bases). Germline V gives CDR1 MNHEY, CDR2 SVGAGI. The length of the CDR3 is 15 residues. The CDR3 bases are TGTGCCGGCAGTCGCGGGATTCCTAACACCGGGGAGCTGTTTTTT. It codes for CAGSRGIPNTGELFF.